The source of this TCR beta chain is a study of T cell changes during pregnancy in multiple sclerosis. This clone was picked up a small number of times. Germline CDR1 reads SGHRS; CDR2 reads YFSETQ. V trimming: 3 bases; J trimming: 14 bases; junction bases outside the gene matches: 13. The CDR3 runs to 16 residues. Here immunoSEQ multiplex PCR was the method, and the copy in TCRdb shows in-frame clones only, minus some. Of tens of thousands of clones listed, less than 95% are singletons. The input for sequencing was peripheral blood, taken in the first trimester of pregnancy. The genes are TRBV5-1 and TRBJ1-6; 11 bases agree with TRBD1. This clonotype was obtained from a female donor in good health, enrolled as a control in a pregnancy study. CDR3 DNA sequence: TGCGCCAGCAGCTCAGGACAGGGGGCGAACTTTGTCACCCTCCACTTT. Its protein product is CASSSGQGANFVTLHF. The variable domain in full, completed from reference TRBV5-1 and TRBJ1-6, reads KAGVTQTPRYLIKTRGQQVTLSCSPISGHRSVSWYQQTPGQGLQFLFEYFSETQRNKGNFPGRFSGRQFSNSRSEMNVSTLELGDSALYLCASSSGQGANFVTLHFGNGTRLTVT.